This entry lists 26 T cell receptor beta chains sequenced from one sample in a study of T cell responses to AZD1222 COVID-19 vaccine. The method was immunoSEQ multiplex PCR; TCRdb's version includes in-frame clones alone and lacks a portion of them. The sample contains 130,000 to 150,000 clones, 82% of which appear only once. The sequenced sample was peripheral blood, obtained on day 0 of MenACWY control vaccination. Receptors were obtained from an adult in good health.

The gene calls are TRBV7-7 and TRBJ2-7, with 10 bases that match TRBD1. The V gene end was trimmed by 5 bases and the J gene end by 0 bases; junction bases not matched to a gene: 4. Germline CDR1 and CDR2: SSHAT and FNYEAQ (reference sequence). This CDR3 is built from 15 residues. In DNA, the CDR3 is TGTGCCAGCAGCGCCGGACAGGGGGTCTCCTACGAGCAGTACTTC. Protein product: CASSAGQGVSYEQYF.

V and J are TRBV7-9 and TRBJ1-2; D possibly corresponds to TRBD1 (5 bases). With 8 bases removed from V and 6 bases from J, the gap between germline ends came to 19 bases. There are 14 residues in the CDR3. Germline V gene sequence: CDR1 SEHNR, CDR2 FQNEAQ (reference sequence). CDR3 nucleotide sequence: TGTGCCAGCGGATCCCTCACGGGGCCCGATGGCTACACCTTC. Translating it yields CASGSLTGPDGYTF. The variable domain in full, completed from reference TRBV7-9 and TRBJ1-2, reads DTGVSQNPRHKITKRGQNVTFRCDPISEHNRLYWYRQTLGQGPEFLTYFQNEAQLEKSRLLSDRFSAERPKGSFSTLEIQRTEQGDSAMYLCASGSLTGPDGYTFGSGTRLTVV.

The chain combines TRBV19 with TRBJ1-3; D remains unclear. The V end lost 8 bases, the J end lost 0 bases, and 14 bases lay between the germline ends. This CDR3 is built from 15 residues. Looked up from germline, CDR1 is LNHDA and CDR2 is SQIVND (reference sequence). DNA for the CDR3: TGTGCCAGTTCTTTTCTCCCCGCCTCTGGAAACACCATATATTTT. Translation: CASSFLPASGNTIYF.

V gene TRBV28 combines with J gene TRBJ1-2, with D perhaps matching TRBD1 (5 bases). CDR3 length: 14 amino acids. Between the trimmed V and J ends, which lost 2 bases and 3 bases, there was a span of 10 bases. Germline CDR1 reads MDHEN; CDR2 reads SYDVKM. CDR3 in amino acids: CASSLKGLDYGYTF. The CDR3 bases are TGTGCCAGCAGTTTAAAGGGGTTGGACTATGGCTACACCTTC.

The chain couples TRBV12-3 or TRBV12-4 to TRBJ1-2; TRBD1 is a possible D gene (6 bases). V lost 5 bases and J lost 2, with 9 bases in between. CDR3 length: 13 amino acids. This chain's CDR3 is CASSHTGNYGYTF. CDR3 in DNA: TGTGCCAGCAGTCATACAGGGAACTATGGCTACACCTTC.

The table lists this clone with a count of one. The chain combines TRBV7-3 with TRBJ1-1; D may be TRBD1 (5 bases). The V end lost 1 base, the J end lost 5 bases, and 11 bases lay between the germline ends. This CDR3 is 14 amino acids long. Germline-derived CDR1 and CDR2 are SGHTA and FQGTGA. Here the CDR3 DNA reads TGTGCCAGCAGCTTAAGGGGGAGAGAGACTGAAGCTTTCTTT. This sequence encodes CASSLRGRETEAFF.

This chain uses TRBV6-5 with TRBJ1-1, with TRBD1 identical over 7 bases. The CDR3 has 13 amino acids. Germline V gene lookup returns CDR1 MNHEY and CDR2 SVGAGI. Trimming cost V 6 bases and J 5 bases; bases outside gene matches: 6. The CDR3 DNA is TGTGCCAGCAGCTTTGACAGGGTGACTGAAGCTTTCTTT. Amino acids: CASSFDRVTEAFF.

In this sample, this clone turned up a few times. The V and J genes are TRBV5-1 and TRBJ2-7; 7 bases fit TRBD1. The CDR3 spans 15 residues. V lost 4 bases, J lost 0 bases, and 7 bases stayed unmatched. Germline CDR1 is SGHRS and CDR2 is YFSETQ. In DNA form, the CDR3 reads TGCGCCAGCAGCCCGGGACAGACGAGCTCCTACGAGCAGTACTTC. It is translated as CASSPGQTSSYEQYF.

The chain carries TRBV4-1 and TRBJ1-3, with D possibly being TRBD1 (5 bases). This CDR3 has 15 residues. Per the germline V gene, CDR1 is MGHRA and CDR2 is YSYEKL. Trimming took 4 bases from V and 4 from J, leaving 14 bases between them. The CDR3 nucleotides are TGCGCCAGCAGCCCCGCGAGAAGGGGAGGAAACACCATATATTTT. Translated, it gives CASSPARRGGNTIYF.

The chain carries TRBV5-4 and TRBJ1-2; D might be TRBD1 (6 bases). CDR1 and CDR2 (germline): SGHNT, YYREEE (reference sequence). Trimming pared 4 bases from V and 5 bases from J, leaving 18 bases between. The CDR3 length is 15 residues. The CDR3 DNA follows: TGTGCCAGCAGCGGAGGGGGATCAGACAGTTATGGCTACACCTTC. Translated, it gives CASSGGGSDSYGYTF. Drawing the rest from reference TRBV5-4 and TRBJ1-2, the complete variable domain is ETGVTQSPTHLIKTRGQQVTLRCSSQSGHNTVSWYQQALGQGPQFIFQYYREEENGRGNFPPRFSGLQFPNYSSELNVNALELDDSALYLCASSGGGSDSYGYTFGSGTRLTVV.

The rearrangement links TRBV7-3 to TRBJ1-2; D not certain. The CDR3 covers 14 residues. Per germline, CDR1 SGHTA and CDR2 FQGTGA. Trimming cost V 0 bases and J 7 bases, with 12 bases left between them. The DNA for the CDR3 is TGTGCCAGCAGCTTAACTGTAGCGGGATCTGGCTACACCTTC. Translated: CASSLTVAGSGYTF.

The rearrangement links TRBV3-1 (or the pseudogene TRBV3-2) to TRBJ2-7; D unresolved. Trimming cost V 0 bases and J 4 bases, with 13 bases left between them. The CDR3 loop spans 15 amino acids. Germline V CDR1 and CDR2: LGHDT, YNNKEL (reference sequence). The CDR3 reads CASSQETISTYEQYF. Written as DNA, the CDR3 is TGTGCCAGCAGCCAAGAAACCATTTCCACGTACGAGCAGTACTTC.

The chain is built from TRBV3-1 (or the pseudogene TRBV3-2) and TRBJ2-2; perhaps D is TRBD1 or TRBD2 (6 bases each). The CDR3 consists of 17 residues. Germline values: CDR1 LGHDT, CDR2 YNNKEL (reference sequence). The ends were cut back, 4 bases at V and 3 bases at J, with 18 bases in the middle. CDR3 amino acids: CASSLAGGGADTGELFF. CDR3 nucleotide sequence: TGTGCCAGCAGCCTCGCCGGGGGCGGGGCAGACACCGGGGAGCTGTTTTTT.

This chain uses TRBV2 with TRBJ1-5; D gene uncertain. CDR3 length equals 17 residues. The V gene lost 5 bases and the J gene lost 0 bases, with 17 bases spanning the gap. Germline-derived CDR1 and CDR2 are SNHLY and FYNNEI. The CDR3 DNA is TGTGCCAGCAGTTTTTTAAGACGGGAATATAGCAATCAGCCCCAGCATTTT. It yields the protein CASSFLRREYSNQPQHF.

The chain is built from TRBV30 and TRBJ1-5, with D hard to call. Trimming pared 0 bases from V and 3 bases from J, leaving 9 bases between. CDR3 length: 14 amino acids. Per the germline V gene, CDR1 is GTSNPN and CDR2 is SVGIG (reference sequence). The CDR3: CAWSVPVYNQPQHF. The CDR3 DNA follows: TGTGCCTGGAGTGTACCCGTATACAATCAGCCCCAGCATTTT.

The chain has TRBV4-2 and TRBJ1-6; D remains unclear. Trimming pared 6 bases from V and 5 bases from J, leaving 8 bases between. This CDR3 contains 13 residues. The germline CDR1 and CDR2 sequences are LGHNA and YNFKEQ. The CDR3 is CASSRDDNSPLHF. The CDR3 coding sequence is TGTGCCAGCAGTAGAGACGATAATTCACCCCTCCACTTT.

The genes are TRBV28 and TRBJ2-7; D perhaps matches TRBD2 (6 bases). V was pared by 8 bases and J by 2 bases, with 19 bases between. The CDR3 is 15 amino acids. The germline V gene encodes CDR1 MDHEN and CDR2 SYDVKM. CDR3 loop: CASFSNRDSTYEQYV. The CDR3 DNA reads TGTGCCAGCTTTTCGAACCGGGACTCAACCTACGAGCAGTACGTC.

The CDR3: CASHDWRLNTEAFF. DNA for the CDR3: TGTGCCAGCCACGATTGGCGCTTGAACACTGAAGCTTTCTTT. The gene calls are TRBV7-9 and TRBJ1-1; D is unclear. Germline V CDR1 and CDR2: SEHNR, FQNEAQ (reference sequence). The CDR3 totals 14 residues. Between the trimmed V and J ends, which lost 8 bases and 0 bases, there was a span of 13 bases.

This clone has more than one count but fewer than ten. The rearrangement links TRBV11-2 to TRBJ2-2; possibly TRBD1 for D (6 bases). Germline V gene lookup returns CDR1 SGHAT and CDR2 FQNNGV. V was trimmed by 5 bases and J by 5 bases, leaving 12 bases between them. The CDR3 is 14 amino acids. CDR3 sequence reads: CASSRLQGTGELFF. Here the CDR3 DNA reads TGTGCCAGCAGCCGTTTACAGGGAACCGGGGAGCTGTTTTTT. The full variable domain, with the rest looked up from reference TRBV11-2 and TRBJ2-2, is EAGVAQSPRYKIIEKRQSVAFWCNPISGHATLYWYQQILGQGPKLLIQFQNNGVVDDSQLPKDRFSAERLKGVDSTLKIQPAKLEDSAVYLCASSRLQGTGELFFGEGSRLTVL.

The rearrangement joins TRBV21-1 to TRBJ2-4; the D call in the table, TRBD2, was not verified against the DNA. TRBV21-1 is a pseudogene. CDR3 length: 16 amino acids. Here the CDR3 reads CASSPTSGGAKNIQYF. The CDR3 bases are TGTGCCAGCAGCCCGACTAGCGGGGGGGCCAAAAACATTCAGTACTTC.

The table lists this clone with a few counts. V and J are TRBV30 and TRBJ2-1; D perhaps matches TRBD2 (7 bases). CDR3 length: 14 residues. CDR1 is GTSNPN and CDR2 is SVGIG in the germline V gene (reference sequence). Trimming took 0 bases from V and 4 from J, leaving 10 bases between them. CDR3 DNA sequence: TGTGCCTGGAGTGTAAAGGGGGGGTACAATGAGCAGTTCTTC. Translated: CAWSVKGGYNEQFF.

This clone was seen more than once but under ten times. The chain is built from TRBV29-1 and TRBJ2-1, with 10 bases aligning to TRBD2. The length of the CDR3 is 13 residues. Germline V gene sequence: CDR1 SQVTM, CDR2 ANQGSEA. V was pared by 5 bases and J by 8 bases, with 6 bases of the junction left unmatched. DNA of the CDR3: TGCAGCGTTCTAGCGGGGGCTCTGGATGAGCAGTTCTTC. Its protein is CSVLAGALDEQFF.

The rearrangement joins TRBV10-2 to TRBJ2-3; 14 nucleotides agree with TRBD2. Germline CDR1 WSHSY, CDR2 SAAADI. The CDR3 extends over 17 amino acids. V dropped 6 bases and J dropped 3; count of bases not matched to a gene: 8. CDR3: CASRLTSGGAGTDTQYF. In DNA form, the CDR3 reads TGCGCCAGCAGGTTGACTAGCGGGGGGGCCGGGACAGATACGCAGTATTTT.

The chain uses TRBV3-1 (or the pseudogene TRBV3-2) and TRBJ1-1, with a possible D match to TRBD1 (5 bases). Trimming pared 3 bases from V and 7 bases from J, leaving 18 bases between. This CDR3 is built from 15 residues. The germline CDR1 and CDR2 sequences are LGHDT and YNNKEL (reference sequence). CDR3 coding DNA: TGTGCCAGCAGCCAGAGTTGGACAAGAAATGATGAAGCTTTCTTT. Its translation: CASSQSWTRNDEAFF.

In DNA, the CDR3 is TGCGCCAGCAGCCAAGGTGGGACTAGCGGGGGTGAGACCCAGTACTTC. Protein sequence: CASSQGGTSGGETQYF. The chain carries TRBV4-1 and TRBJ2-5; 14 positions agree with TRBD2. This CDR3 comprises 16 residues. The germline V gene encodes CDR1 MGHRA and CDR2 YSYEKL. V shed 1 base and J 5 bases; nucleotides not matched to a gene: 3.

This chain links TRBV6-5 with TRBJ1-5, with D tentatively TRBD1 (6 bases). This CDR3 is 14 amino acids long. The V end was cut by 7 bases, the J end by 5 bases, with 15 bases between. Germline values: CDR1 MNHEY, CDR2 SVGAGI. The DNA of the CDR3 is TGTGCCAGCAACATAGGGGGTAGGGATCAGCCCCAGCATTTT. It specifies CASNIGGRDQPQHF.